Listed here are 28 T cell receptor beta chains from one sample, sequenced in a study of T cell responses to AZD1222 COVID-19 vaccine. Sequenced by immunoSEQ multiplex PCR; TCRdb stores in-frame clones only, minus some. In the table there are around 130,000 clones, 85% to 90% of which are singletons. Sequenced material: peripheral blood, taken 28 days after the second AZD1222 dose. Every receptor here comes from an adult who received the AZD1222 COVID-19 vaccine.

The rearrangement joins TRBV4-1 to TRBJ1-1; no clear D gene. Germline V CDR1 and CDR2: MGHRA, YSYEKL. The CDR3 covers 12 residues. Trimming shortened V by 0 bases and J by 11 bases, and 10 bases separated the two germline ends. The CDR3 reads CASSQDARVAFF. The CDR3, as DNA: TGCGCCAGCAGCCAAGATGCCCGGGTGGCTTTCTTT.

This chain links TRBV5-4 with TRBJ1-2, with D possibly TRBD1 on 5 matching bases. The V gene lost 8 bases and the J gene lost 4 bases, with 24 bases spanning the gap. Germline lookup yields CDR1 SGHNT and CDR2 YYREEE (reference sequence). The length of the CDR3 is 16 residues. CDR3 region: CASLKGGLDSPYGYTF. The CDR3 DNA is TGTGCCAGTCTTAAAGGAGGACTCGACAGTCCCTATGGCTACACCTTC.

This chain joins TRBV28 and TRBJ1-2; tentative D call: TRBD1 (5 bases). Germline V CDR1 and CDR2: MDHEN, SYDVKM. Trimming shortened V by 6 bases and J by 4 bases, and 12 bases separated the two germline ends. This CDR3 region has 13 residues. The CDR3 loop is CASSLAGPYGYTF. The CDR3 DNA reads as TGTGCCAGCAGCTTGGCGGGACCCTATGGCTACACCTTC.

The genes are TRBV28 and TRBJ2-5, with D tentatively TRBD1 (5 bases). CDR1 and CDR2 (germline): MDHEN, SYDVKM. V was shortened by 4 bases and J by 5 bases, with 17 bases between the two germline ends. This CDR3 has 15 amino acids. The CDR3 coding sequence is TGTGCCAGCAGTTCCTCGGACAACTTGGTTGAGACCCAGTACTTC. This encodes CASSSSDNLVETQYF.

This chain joins TRBV25-1 and TRBJ2-2; D is unclear. Germline CDR1 reads MGHDK; CDR2 reads SYGVNS. The CDR3 extends over 12 amino acids. The V gene lost 2 bases and the J gene lost 6 bases, with 4 bases spanning the gap. CDR3 protein: CASSEGSGELFF. In DNA form, the CDR3 reads TGTGCCAGCAGTGAAGGTTCCGGGGAGCTGTTTTTT.

The chain uses TRBV29-1 and TRBJ2-3; 16 nucleotides match TRBD2. The CDR3 is made up of 16 amino acids. Trimming removed 4 bases from V and 1 base from J; junction bases left unmatched: 2. The germline gives CDR1 SQVTM, CDR2 ANQGSEA. The CDR3 region is CSVAGTSGGGTDTQYF. CDR3 coding DNA: TGCAGCGTTGCCGGGACTAGCGGGGGGGGCACAGATACGCAGTATTTT.

V and J are TRBV3-1 (or the pseudogene TRBV3-2) and TRBJ2-1; 11 bases are a match to TRBD2. V shed 4 bases, J shed 3 bases, and the junction held 2 bases outside the gene matches. The V gene's germline CDR1 is LGHDT and CDR2 YNNKEL (reference sequence). This CDR3 spans 15 amino acids. The CDR3 loop reads CASSLAGGFYNEQFF. The CDR3 DNA follows: TGTGCCAGCAGCCTAGCGGGAGGGTTCTACAATGAGCAGTTCTTC.

This sequence joins TRBV9 and TRBJ2-3; D not certain. This CDR3 contains 13 residues. The V end was cut by 1 base, the J end by 5 bases, with 8 bases between. Germline V gene sequence: CDR1 SGDLS, CDR2 YYNGEE. The CDR3 spells CASSVWDLDTQYF. CDR3 nucleotide sequence: TGTGCCAGCAGCGTATGGGATCTAGATACGCAGTATTTT.

This clone occurred once. V is TRBV29-1 and J is TRBJ2-5, with 7 bases fitting TRBD2. This CDR3 has 14 amino acids. V lost 4 bases to trimming and J lost 5 bases; unmatched junction nucleotides: 10. CDR1 and CDR2 from the germline V gene are SQVTM and ANQGSEA. The CDR3 is CSVGGGSSGETQYF. The DNA for the CDR3 is TGCAGCGTTGGAGGCGGGAGCTCGGGGGAGACCCAGTACTTC.

The chain carries TRBV3-1 (or the pseudogene TRBV3-2) and TRBJ2-3; D perhaps matches TRBD2 (5 bases). This CDR3 has 14 amino acids. Germline lookup yields CDR1 LGHDT and CDR2 YNNKEL (reference sequence). V dropped 3 bases and J dropped 0 bases, with 7 bases sitting between them. CDR3 in amino acids: CASSHSGSTDTQYF. The CDR3 DNA reads TGTGCCAGCAGCCACAGCGGAAGCACAGATACGCAGTATTTT.

This chain links TRBV7-9 with TRBJ2-2; 11 bases match TRBD2. After removal of 7 bases from V and 1 base from J, the junction contained 11 bases not matched to a gene. Germline V gene sequence: CDR1 SEHNR, CDR2 FQNEAQ (reference sequence). The CDR3 has 18 amino acids. CDR3 sequence (DNA): TGTGCCAGCACGACTCTAGCGGGAGGCCCTCAGAACACCGGGGAGCTGTTTTTT. Amino acids: CASTTLAGGPQNTGELFF.

The chain carries TRBV3-1 (or the pseudogene TRBV3-2) and TRBJ2-1, with TRBD2 matching 12 bases. The CDR3 contains 15 residues. V was pared by 4 bases and J by 5 bases, with 3 bases of the junction left unmatched. Germline V lookup: CDR1 LGHDT, CDR2 YNNKEL (reference sequence). The CDR3 nucleotides read TGTGCCAGCAGCCTTGGACTAGCGGGGAACAATGAGCAGTTCTTC. Its protein product is CASSLGLAGNNEQFF.

This clone occurred once. The chain combines TRBV29-1 with TRBJ1-3, with D unresolved. Germline assignment: CDR1 SQVTM and CDR2 ANQGSEA. The CDR3 runs 12 residues. Trimming removed 7 bases at V and 4 bases at J, with 11 bases between. Written as DNA, the CDR3 is TGCAGCGCGATAAGTCTGGGAAACACCATATATTTT. It yields the protein CSAISLGNTIYF.

V usage is TRBV28 and J usage is TRBJ1-2; tentatively, D is TRBD1 (5 bases). The length of the CDR3 is 14 residues. V was cut by 7 bases and J by 0 bases, with 12 bases left in between. CDR1 MDHEN and CDR2 SYDVKM come from the germline V gene. This CDR3 is CASTETATNYGYTF. The CDR3 bases are TGTGCCAGCACTGAGACAGCAACTAACTATGGCTACACCTTC.

The chain links TRBV30 to TRBJ2-3; TRBD2 matches 8 bases. V dropped 5 bases and J dropped 5; count of bases not matched to a gene: 3. CDR1 is GTSNPN, CDR2 SVGIG, per germline (reference sequence). There are 12 residues in the CDR3. The CDR3, as DNA: TGTGCCTGGCGGGGGGGTGGAGATACGCAGTATTTT. Residues: CAWRGGGDTQYF.

The V and J genes are TRBV19 and TRBJ1-2, with D possibly matching TRBD1 (6 bases). V lost 8 bases and J 8 bases, leaving 33 bases between the germline ends. The CDR3 is 18 amino acids. Looked up from germline, CDR1 is LNHDA and CDR2 is SQIVND (reference sequence). As DNA, the CDR3 is TGTGCCAGTTACGGATCCGGGACACCGTCCGTTTGGAGGCGGGGCTACACCTTC. Protein product: CASYGSGTPSVWRRGYTF.

This clone was picked up one time. The chain has TRBV7-2 and TRBJ2-2; TRBD1 or TRBD2 may be the D gene (5 bases each). Trimming shortened V by 5 bases and J by 1 base, and 8 bases separated the two germline ends. Germline V CDR1 and CDR2: SGHTA, FQGNSA. The CDR3 runs to 14 residues. CDR3 region: CASSPGGNTGELFF. The DNA of the CDR3 is TGTGCCAGCAGCCCTGGGGGGAACACCGGGGAGCTGTTTTTT.

Worth noting for this clone: The junction shows a germline mismatch at one end, possibly a read error. This rearrangement joins TRBV7-7 to TRBJ2-2; 8 bases fit TRBD2. Germline V CDR1 and CDR2: SSHAT, FNYEAQ (reference sequence). The CDR3 runs 16 residues. This CDR3 is CASSPSGGANTGELFF. CDR3 in DNA: TGTGCTAGCAGCCCCTCGGGGGGGGCTAACACCGGGGAGCTGTTTTTT.

V gene TRBV6-5 combines with J gene TRBJ2-1; 9 nucleotides agree with TRBD2. Germline CDR1 reads MNHEY; CDR2 reads SVGAGI. There are 16 residues in the CDR3. With V trimmed by 0 bases and J by 6 bases, 6 bases remained unmatched. Written as DNA, the CDR3 is TGTGCCAGCAGTTACTCGAAACCTAGCGGGACCAATGAGCAGTTCTTC. Protein: CASSYSKPSGTNEQFF.

This sequence joins TRBV19 and TRBJ1-1; no clear D gene. This CDR3 comprises 15 residues. Germline CDR1 and CDR2: LNHDA and SQIVND (reference sequence). The V and J ends lost 3 bases and 1 base respectively, with 12 bases between them. The CDR3 bases are TGTGCCAGTAGTATGGAGCTAAGAAGGAACACTGAAGCTTTCTTT. This codes for CASSMELRRNTEAFF.

The chain links TRBV6-5 to TRBJ1-6, with D perhaps matching TRBD1 (6 bases). V shed 5 bases and J shed 6 bases, with 11 bases lying between them. The CDR3 contains 14 residues. Germline CDR1 and CDR2: MNHEY and SVGAGI. The CDR3 nucleotides read TGTGCCAGCAGTACCACAGGGACTAATTCACCCCTCCACTTT. As protein: CASSTTGTNSPLHF.

V is TRBV19 and J is TRBJ1-5; weak D call: TRBD1 (6 bases). CDR1 and CDR2 (germline): LNHDA, SQIVND (reference sequence). This CDR3 has 16 amino acids. V lost 6 bases to trimming and J lost 1 base, with 16 bases between them. The CDR3 DNA sequence: TGTGCCAGTAGCCTCGCGGGGAGGGGGAGCAATCAGCCCCAGCATTTT. Translating it yields CASSLAGRGSNQPQHF.

At least ten counts were recorded for this clone. At the DNA level, this CDR3 is encoded by other sequences in the same sample as well. V usage is TRBV11-3 and J usage is TRBJ2-3; D is ambiguous. The V end was cut by 2 bases, the J end by 0 bases, with 6 bases between. Looked up from germline, CDR1 is SGHNT and CDR2 is YENEEA. The CDR3 contains 14 residues. The CDR3 reads CASSLTASTDTQYF. The CDR3 DNA sequence: TGTGCCAGCAGCTTAACAGCTAGCACAGATACGCAGTATTTT.

This clone was detected only a few times. V usage is TRBV2 and J usage is TRBJ2-2; 7 bases align to TRBD2. V shed 6 bases and J 0 bases; nucleotides not matched to a gene: 1. Germline-derived CDR1 and CDR2 are SNHLY and FYNNEI. The CDR3 is 14 residues long. CDR3 sequence: CASSGLANTGELFF. DNA for the CDR3: TGTGCCAGCAGCGGACTAGCGAACACCGGGGAGCTGTTTTTT.

This clone was observed once. The chain has TRBV5-1 and TRBJ2-5, with a possible D match to TRBD1 (6 bases). The germline CDR1 and CDR2 sequences are SGHRS and YFSETQ. The CDR3 contains 13 residues. The V and J ends lost 9 bases and 7 bases respectively, with 19 bases between them. CDR3 residues: CATTPRGSGTQYF. The DNA of the CDR3 is TGCGCCACCACCCCGAGGGGGTCAGGGACCCAGTACTTC.

The chain carries TRBV7-3 and TRBJ2-1; 11 nucleotides align to TRBD2. CDR1 and CDR2 (germline): SGHTA, FQGTGA. J was trimmed by 9 bases and V by 5 bases; bases with no gene match: 6. The CDR3 length is 14 residues. CDR3 sequence: CASSISGGASEQFF. The CDR3 DNA reads TGTGCCAGCAGCATTAGCGGGGGGGCGTCTGAGCAGTTCTTC.

This chain connects TRBV6-5 to TRBJ1-2; TRBD1 might be the D (5 bases). V was shortened by 8 bases and J by 8 bases, with 18 bases between the two germline ends. This CDR3 has 13 amino acids. Germline V gene lookup returns CDR1 MNHEY and CDR2 SVGAGI. This CDR3 is CASGAGHLSGYTF. As DNA, the CDR3 is TGTGCCAGCGGGGCGGGTCACCTGTCAGGCTACACCTTC.

The genes are TRBV12-3 or TRBV12-4 and TRBJ2-7; possible D gene TRBD2, 6 bases. CDR3 length equals 13 residues. Trimming took 5 bases from V and 7 from J, leaving 15 bases between them. In DNA form, the CDR3 reads TGTGCCAGCAGTCCGCCCGGGAGCGTTGAGCAGTACTTC. Its translation: CASSPPGSVEQYF.